These T cell receptor beta chains were read from a single sample in a study of patients and donors after allogeneic stem cell transplantation. TCRdb ran MiXCR on the RT-PCR reads and lists one entry per CDR3 protein. The top ten hold 6.5% to 7.5% of the sample, which has hundreds of thousands of distinct CDR3 sequences, roughly 17% seen once. Sequencing input: blood, either unsorted or a sorted T cell fraction (not recorded which). These receptors were taken from a human donor who was either an allogeneic HSCT recipient or a stem cell or donor lymphocyte infusion donor (not recorded which). It is not recorded whose cells these are; they may come from a transplant donor. CDR3s include the opening cysteine and the closing phenylalanine or tryptophan. A D gene is named only where the DNA matches it firmly. The listing skips clone size in some rows; elsewhere it reads once, few, many or a size class.

TRBD1 TRBJ1-2 - TRBV6-1 CASSARDRGLTGYTF TGTGCCAGCAGTGCACGGGACAGGGGACTGACTGGCTACACCTTC
- TRBJ2-7 few TRBV4-2 CASSQDNLADYEQYF TGTGCCAGCAGCCAAGATAACCTTGCAGACTACGAGCAGTACTTC
TRBD2 TRBJ2-7 few TRBV27 CASRSGAGGAYEQYF TGTGCCAGCAGGTCGGGGGCGGGAGGGGCCTACGAGCAGTACTTC
- TRBJ1-5 many TRBV5-1 CASSLEAGAQPQHF TGCGCCAGCAGCTTGGAGGCAGGGGCCCAGCCCCAGCATTTT
TRBD1 TRBJ1-5 - TRBV6-1 CASSGRTGRLSNQPQHF TGTGCCAGCAGTGGCAGGACAGGTAGACTTAGCAATCAGCCCCAGCATTTT
- TRBJ2-1 - TRBV12-3/TRBV12-4 CASSSPVNEQFF TGTGCCAGCAGTTCCCCAGTCAATGAGCAGTTCTTC
- TRBJ2-1 few TRBV15 CATSRVRFRDRSYNEQFF TGTGCCACCAGCAGAGTAAGATTCCGGGACCGCTCCTACAATGAGCAGTTCTTC
- TRBJ2-2 few TRBV2 CASSEKFTGELFF TGTGCCAGCAGTGAAAAATTCACCGGGGAGCTGTTTTTT
- TRBJ1-1 - TRBV7-2 CASSLVPGSNTEAFF TGTGCCAGCAGCTTAGTCCCGGGGTCGAACACTGAAGCTTTCTTT
- TRBJ2-7 - TRBV7-9 CASSADFTSYEQYF TGTGCCAGCAGCGCGGACTTTACCTCCTACGAGCAGTACTTC
TRBD1 TRBJ1-1 few TRBV5-1 CASSSLGTGETEAFF TGCGCCAGCAGCAGCTTGGGGACAGGGGAAACTGAAGCTTTCTTT
- TRBJ2-3 - TRBV2 CASPPARGTDTQYF TGTGCCAGCCCTCCAGCTAGGGGGACAGATACGCAGTATTTT
- TRBJ2-1 - TRBV14 CASSPGAWGAKKNYNEQFF TGTGCCAGCAGCCCTGGGGCATGGGGGGCGAAAAAAAACTACAATGAGCAGTTCTTC
- TRBJ2-5 - TRBV11-2 CASSLRGQFGETQYF TGTGCCAGCAGCTTACGAGGACAGTTCGGGGAGACCCAGTACTTC
- TRBJ2-3 - TRBV19 CASSISVQDTQYF TGTGCCAGTAGTATTTCCGTGCAAGATACGCAGTATTTT
- TRBJ2-7 - TRBV6-2/TRBV6-3 CATEGGPPYEQYF TGTGCCACCGAGGGGGGACCTCCCTACGAGCAGTACTTC
- TRBJ1-1 many TRBV12-3/TRBV12-4 CASSRLRVGRNTEAFF TGTGCCAGCAGCCGTCTCAGGGTCGGAAGGAACACTGAAGCTTTCTTT
- TRBJ2-7 many TRBV6-1 CASSRTATYEQYF TGTGCCAGCAGCAGGACGGCTACCTACGAGCAGTACTTC
- TRBJ1-5 - TRBV19 CASSWDPETQHF TGTGCCAGTAGTTGGGACCCAGAGACCCAGCATTTT
- TRBJ1-5 - TRBV18 CASSARVLSNQPQHF TGTGCCAGCTCAGCCAGGGTATTAAGCAATCAGCCCCAGCATTTT
- TRBJ2-3 few TRBV4-1 CASSQDGVRATDTQYF TGCGCCAGCAGCCAAGATGGGGTTAGGGCCACAGATACGCAGTATTTT
- TRBJ2-3 few TRBV6-5 CASSYSPLDTDTQYF TGTGCCAGCAGTTACTCCCCACTAGACACAGATACGCAGTATTTT
TRBD1 TRBJ1-2 few TRBV6-5 CASSYPDYRGQGYTF TGTGCCAGCAGTTACCCAGATTACAGGGGGCAGGGCTACACCTTC
TRBD1 TRBJ1-4 - TRBV5-1 CASSWITGVEEKLFF TGCGCCAGCAGCTGGATTACAGGGGTAGAAGAAAAACTGTTTTTT
TRBD2 TRBJ2-1 few TRBV6-5 CASSYTPGLAGYNEQFF TGTGCCAGCAGTTACACCCCAGGACTAGCGGGTTACAATGAGCAGTTCTTC
TRBD2 TRBJ2-7 - TRBV5-1 CASSLAGGLYYEQYF TGCGCCAGCAGCTTAGCGGGGGGACTCTACTACGAGCAGTACTTC
- TRBJ2-1 - TRBV7-9 CASSLGSRLLRNEQFF TGTGCCAGCAGCTTAGGAAGCCGACTATTGAGGAATGAGCAGTTCTTC
- TRBJ1-1 - TRBV5-1 CASSLEPGQGSEAFF TGCGCCAGCAGCTTGGAACCAGGGCAGGGATCTGAAGCTTTCTTT
- TRBJ1-3 few TRBV12-3/TRBV12-4 CASSIRNTIYF TGTGCCAGCAGTATCCGAAACACCATATATTTT
TRBD2 TRBJ2-7 few TRBV30 CAWSWVGTSREQYF TGTGCCTGGAGTTGGGTGGGGACTAGCCGTGAGCAGTACTTC
- TRBJ2-7 few TRBV3-1 CASSPYPGTYEQYF TGTGCCAGCAGCCCATACCCGGGAACCTACGAGCAGTACTTC
TRBD1 TRBJ2-1 - TRBV5-4 CASSQPGQVSREQFF TGTGCCAGCAGCCAACCGGGACAGGTGTCCAGGGAGCAGTTCTTC
- TRBJ2-4 many TRBV11-2 CASSYGGLAVAKNIQYF TGTGCCAGCAGCTACGGGGGGCTAGCTGTAGCCAAAAACATTCAGTACTTC
TRBD1 TRBJ2-1 - TRBV5-4 CASSTLTGALNEQFF TGTGCCAGCAGCACCCTGACAGGGGCCCTGAATGAGCAGTTCTTC
TRBD2 TRBJ2-1 - TRBV9 CASSVGGGGGNEQFF TGTGCCAGCAGCGTAGGCGGGGGGGGAGGCAATGAGCAGTTCTTC
TRBD1 TRBJ2-2 few TRBV28 CASSPGTAGTGELFF TGTGCCAGCAGCCCCGGGACAGCCGGGACCGGGGAGCTGTTTTTT
TRBD1 TRBJ2-5 few TRBV10-3 CAISPGQGSETQYF TGTGCCATCAGTCCGGGACAGGGATCTGAGACCCAGTACTTC
- TRBJ2-5 - TRBV29-1 CSAPYRGARGETQYF TGCAGCGCCCCTTATCGGGGGGCCCGAGGAGAGACCCAGTACTTC
- TRBJ1-1 few TRBV20-1 CSARPGSLTEAFF TGCAGTGCTAGACCCGGCAGTTTGACTGAAGCTTTCTTT
TRBD1 TRBJ2-2 - TRBV6-4 CASSEQGAAGELFF TGTGCCAGCAGTGAACAGGGGGCGGCCGGGGAGCTGTTTTTT
- TRBJ1-1 few TRBV6-5 CASSYRARTEAFF TGTGCCAGCAGTTACAGGGCGAGGACCGAAGCTTTCTTT
- TRBJ1-1 - TRBV19 CASSMKFGEAFF TGTGCCAGTAGTATGAAGTTCGGGGAAGCTTTCTTT
TRBD1 TRBJ2-1 - TRBV18 CASSSQGDNEQFF TGTGCCAGCTCAAGTCAGGGGGACAATGAGCAGTTCTTC
- TRBJ2-7 - TRBV7-2 CASSTRWGTPYEQYF TGTGCCAGCAGCACCCGGTGGGGGACCCCCTACGAGCAGTACTTC
- TRBJ1-5 few TRBV12-3/TRBV12-4 CASSLKTQGPAPQHF TGTGCCAGCAGTCTCAAAACGCAGGGCCCTGCACCCCAGCATTTT
TRBD2 TRBJ2-3 - TRBV12-3/TRBV12-4 CASSWLADTDTQYF TGTGCCAGCAGTTGGCTAGCGGACACAGATACGCAGTATTTT
- TRBJ2-2 few TRBV30 CAWRMGTFQRELFF TGTGCCTGGAGGATGGGGACTTTCCAGCGGGAGCTGTTTTTT
- TRBJ2-5 - TRBV4-1 CASSLGLLETQYF TGCGCCAGCAGCCTCGGTCTTTTAGAGACCCAGTACTTC
TRBD1 TRBJ2-5 - TRBV6-2/TRBV6-3 CASTRTGPRETQYF TGTGCCAGCACCCGGACAGGTCCGAGGGAGACCCAGTACTTC
TRBD2 TRBJ2-7 - TRBV15 CATSRDLGGSEQYF TGTGCCACCAGCAGAGATCTGGGGGGGTCCGAGCAGTACTTC
- TRBJ1-2 few TRBV5-1 CASSLGGVTNYGYTF TGCGCCAGCAGCTTGGGCGGCGTAACTAACTATGGCTACACCTTC
- TRBJ2-1 - TRBV28 CASTPGVGYEQFF TGTGCCAGCACCCCCGGGGTTGGGTATGAGCAGTTCTTC
- TRBJ2-3 - TRBV29-1 CSVGKATSTDTQYF TGCAGCGTTGGAAAAGCGACAAGCACAGATACGCAGTATTTT
- TRBJ1-5 - TRBV20-1 CSAREMDNQPQHF TGCAGTGCTAGAGAGATGGACAATCAGCCCCAGCATTTT
TRBD1 TRBJ1-1 - TRBV15 CATSRDGTGRGTEAFF TGTGCCACCAGCAGAGACGGGACAGGGAGAGGTACTGAAGCTTTCTTT
TRBD2 TRBJ2-7 - TRBV5-1 CASSLGRAGGEPGEQYF TGCGCCAGCAGCTTGGGCCGAGCGGGAGGAGAGCCCGGCGAGCAGTACTTC
- TRBJ1-2 - TRBV4-1 CASSQERSTHTNYGYTF TGCGCCAGCAGCCAAGAGCGGAGCACCCATACAAACTATGGCTACACCTTC